This TCR beta chain appears in the sequencing data of a study of T cells in Graves' hyperthyroidism and ophthalmopathy. Study conclusions and caveats: Stable hyperthyroidism was separated from ophthalmopathy by a model based on 13 V-J features. Most clonotypes that expanded in the thyroid above 0.001 also showed up in blood.

Trimming took 3 bases from V and 8 from J, leaving 14 bases between them. The CDR3 runs 14 residues. Germline CDR1 LNHDA, CDR2 SQIVND (reference sequence). This clonotype was observed a handful of times. The antigen is unknown. From RNA transcripts, TCR beta CDR3 regions were amplified. The HTBI primer set was used in a first-round RT-PCR of the TCR CDR3. TCRdb reprocessed the multiplex PCR reads with MiXCR, giving one entry per CDR3 protein. The sample includes approximately 400,000 distinct CDR3 sequences, over 12% seen only once; the top ten take approximately 29%. A NOSPECS grade of at least 4, a Clinical Activity Score of at least 3 and duration under 3 months were recorded in ophthalmopathy patients. This sample holds PBMCs from roughly 10 ml fresh peripheral blood.

Sample: blood. This clonotype originated in a man between 45 and 60 years old with Graves' ophthalmopathy. V usage is TRBV19 and J usage is TRBJ2-1, with TRBD2 as a possible D gene (7 bases). This CDR3 is CASSMGAGRDEQFF. In nucleotides, the CDR3 is TGTGCCAGTAGTATGGGGGCAGGGAGGGATGAGCAGTTCTTC.